The entry that follows covers one T cell receptor (beta chain) sequence. The CDR3 length is 15 residues. Germline V gene sequence: CDR1 MGHDK, CDR2 SYGVNS. V lost 8 bases and J 9 bases, leaving 20 bases between the germline ends. Authors' analysis steps: Estimation of nucleated cell counts was performed using reference gene primer amplification. Assay used: immunoSEQ multiplex PCR; TCRdb lists only in-frame clones, some missing. V and J calls and clone size are those listed in that table; D and trimming were worked out from the DNA. The repertoire has 310,000 or so clones, 90% of them found once; the top ten carry about 1.7%. This specimen comes from a study of blood T cell repertoires in COVID-19. Looking at the study overall: The United States, Italy and Spain supplied acute and convalescent COVID-19 samples. PBMCs, B-cell-depleted T cells, or T cells were the source of the cDNA or gDNA that made up the material.

Study members were between 18 and 89 years old and lived in over 20 US regions. The clonotype was recovered from a woman between 18 and 30 years old with acute COVID-19. The sequencing sample was made of PBMCs or T cells enriched from blood (not recorded which). The gene calls are TRBV25-1 and TRBJ1-6; TRBD1 might be the D (6 bases). As DNA, the CDR3 is TGTGCCAGCGAACAACAGGGAGTGGTCCCTTCACCCCTCCACTTT. It yields the protein CASEQQGVVPSPLHF.